A selection of T cell receptor beta chains follows, all from one sample in a study of T cell responses to AZD1222 COVID-19 vaccine. Sequenced by immunoSEQ multiplex PCR; TCRdb stores in-frame clones only, minus some. The sample holds 100,000 to 150,000 clones; around 92% are singletons and the top ten take approximately 1.5%. The source material was peripheral blood, sampled on day 0 of AZD1222 vaccination. These receptors were taken from an adult in good health. The CDR3 runs from the conserved cysteine through the conserved F or W.

TRBJ2-7	TRBV21-1	CASSKEPRDRVNYEQYF
TRBJ2-3	TRBV12-3/TRBV12-4	CASGWDTQYF
TRBJ2-3	TRBV14	CASSRPLLLAGYTDTQYF
TRBJ2-1	TRBV18	CASSPPHANGHEQFF
TRBJ1-2	TRBV28	CASSLTGANYGYTF
TRBJ1-5	TRBV5-3	CARSGRAGSNQPQHF
TRBJ1-2	TRBV28	CASSFPTGVYGYTF
TRBJ1-2	TRBV28	CASETRTGIIYGYTF
TRBJ1-5	TRBV27	CASSFAVSNQPQHF
TRBJ1-2	TRBV11-2	CASSPQGTTGYTF
TRBJ2-7	TRBV19	CASSSAQASAYEQYF
TRBJ1-5	TRBV28	CASSFERQVDQPQHF
TRBJ1-1	TRBV5-1	CASRRQLGQGVNTEAFF
TRBJ2-7	TRBV6-5	CASSYSMAGEVQYF
TRBJ2-1	TRBV5-1	CASRSDVAGHNEQFF
TRBJ1-1	TRBV11-3	CASSRRQVNTEAFF
TRBJ2-7	TRBV5-1	CASSHLEDRDYEQYF
TRBJ1-4	TRBV10-3	CAISESTKSARTNEKLFF
TRBJ1-2	TRBV11-2	CASSFQGTYGYTF
TRBJ2-4	TRBV5-3	CARSLDRVGAKNIQYF
TRBJ1-2	TRBV28	CASSPGQGALSGYTF
TRBJ2-2	TRBV19	CASSMGREGRWDTGELFF
TRBJ1-3	TRBV7-9	CAAPRLDSGNTIYF
TRBJ1-3	TRBV19	CASSIDHRASSGNTIYF
TRBJ1-2	TRBV11-3	CASSSLANYGYTF
TRBJ2-7	TRBV11-3	CASSLGRLAGDDEQYF
TRBJ2-6	TRBV27	CASSFVVSSGANVLTF
TRBJ1-2	TRBV6-5	CASSMRTGANYGYTF
TRBJ2-1	TRBV21-1	CASSEVIAGSYNEQFF
TRBJ2-2	TRBV6-2/TRBV6-3	CASSPSRDRVAGELFF
TRBJ2-1	TRBV2	CASRGARGGNEQFF
TRBJ2-5	TRBV6-1	CASSSYRIKAETQYF
TRBJ2-1	TRBV10-3	CAISEVAGYNEQFF
TRBJ1-2	TRBV6-2/TRBV6-3	CASSSSGTYGYTF
TRBJ2-2	TRBV7-3	CASSSGTGIQTGELFF
TRBJ2-7	TRBV13	CASSPKAGTAPYEQYF
TRBJ2-2	TRBV6-2/TRBV6-3	CASSYWTSGRLNTGELFF
TRBJ2-7	TRBV27	CASSLSRTAAYEQYF
TRBJ1-2	TRBV9	CASSEQGAGNYGYTF
TRBJ1-6	TRBV5-1	CASSLHISNERSPLHF
TRBJ2-4	TRBV3-1/TRBV3-2	CASSQVRLAGERLAKNIQYF
TRBJ1-5	TRBV3-1/TRBV3-2	CASAGGDNQPQHF
TRBJ2-1	TRBV6-6	CASSYSGRLYNEQFF
TRBJ2-7	TRBV5-4	CASSFSGSKYEQYF
TRBJ2-4	TRBV5-3	CARSGVVLAKNIQYF
TRBJ1-1	TRBV19	CASSILPLPRGAFF
TRBJ1-1	TRBV7-9	CASSWGGSRGFTEAFF
TRBJ2-1	TRBV16	CASSPTWPSGSYNEQFF
TRBJ2-5	TRBV6-5	CASRRTGGAETQYF
TRBJ2-7	TRBV7-2	CASSVGEGPSYEQYF
TRBJ1-2	TRBV9	CASSVLPAQGYGDGYTF
TRBJ1-2	TRBV2	CASSEDRGYGYTF
TRBJ1-6	TRBV5-1	CASSWDRGVSPNSPLHF
TRBJ2-1	TRBV6-2/TRBV6-3	CASTPRKDRGKLASYNEQFF
TRBJ2-2	TRBV19	CASKVANTGELFF
TRBJ2-2	TRBV27	CASSFRVVSGQKSGELFF
TRBJ2-7	TRBV18	CASSPQASGAGLYEQYF
TRBJ2-7	TRBV15	CATRPSSGASGREKQYF
TRBJ2-1	TRBV3-1/TRBV3-2	CASSQDRVSYNEQFF